The TCR beta chain described here comes from a study of T-cell reconstitution after alpha-beta-depleted transplantation in children. As it was prepared, the TCRbeta library received unique molecular identifiers. In TCRdb, the PCR reads were re-called with MiXCR into one record per CDR3 protein. The data show 350,000 to 400,000 distinct CDR3 sequences, roughly 22% seen once. J gave up 7 bases and V 4 bases, and 8 bases lay outside the gene matches. This CDR3 is built from 13 residues. The germline CDR1 and CDR2 sequences are SQVTM and ANQGSEA. The receptor comes from a human donor who donated a stem cell graft to a child with acute myeloid leukemia. The specimen comprised PBMCs from the stem cell graft donor, sampled from the stem cell graft. The gene calls are TRBV29-1 and TRBJ1-1, with 8 bases that match TRBD1. In DNA, the CDR3 is TGCAGCGTTGTTAGGCAGGGGGCCGGTGAAGCTTTCTTT. This translates into CSVVRQGAGEAFF.